Listed below are T cell receptor beta chains from one sample, sequenced in a study of blood T cell repertoires in COVID-19. Sequenced by immunoSEQ multiplex PCR; TCRdb stores in-frame clones only, minus some. The sample contains around 470,000 clones, 89% of which appear only once. The sequenced sample was peripheral blood. All receptors come from a man aged 18-30 years with COVID-19, enrolled during active disease. Each CDR3 is given with its conserved first and last residue. The D gene is left open where the match is weak. Size is stated for part of the rows, as once, few or many counts, or as a class when the clone is expanded.

abundance	d_gene	v_gene	j_gene	CDR3nt	CDR3aa
NA	NA	TRBV19	TRBJ1-4	TGTGCCAGTAGTTCCGGGAATGAAAAACTGTTTTTT	CASSSGNEKLFF
NA	NA	TRBV5-5	TRBJ1-6	TGTGCCAGCGGAACATTAGACTTCTCACCCCCCCACTTT	CASGTLDFSPPHF
NA	NA	TRBV4-1	TRBJ2-3	TGCGCCAGCAGCCAAGGTCAGGGTGGGTCGGATACGCAGTATTTT	CASSQGQGGSDTQYF
NA	NA	TRBV5-4	TRBJ2-2	TGTGCCAGCAGCTTGCAACAGTCACCCGGGGAGCTGTTTTTT	CASSLQQSPGELFF
NA	TRBD2	TRBV7-3	TRBJ2-2	TGTGCCAGCAGCAGACTAGCGGGAGAGGCCGGGGAGCTGTTTTTT	CASSRLAGEAGELFF
NA	TRBD2	TRBV9	TRBJ2-3	TGTGCCAGCAGCGTGAGTCTAGCGGGGGGGCCGCTGTCTGATACGCAGTATTTT	CASSVSLAGGPLSDTQYF
NA	TRBD1	TRBV11-3	TRBJ2-5	TGTGCCAGCAGCACCCGGACAGGCCAAGAGACCCAGTACTTC	CASSTRTGQETQYF
NA	NA	TRBV3-1/TRBV3-2	TRBJ2-4	TGTGCCAGCAGCCAAGATTCACGGGGTCGGTACTTC	CASSQDSRGRYF
NA	TRBD2	TRBV6-6	TRBJ2-6	TGTGCCAGCAGTTCCCGACTAGCGGGTGGGGCCAACGTCCTGACTTTC	CASSSRLAGGANVLTF
NA	TRBD1	TRBV2	TRBJ2-5	TGTGCCAGCAGTGACGCGGGACAGGGGAACGAAGAGACCCAGTACTTC	CASSDAGQGNEETQYF
NA	TRBD2	TRBV2	TRBJ2-3	TGTGCCAGCAGTGATCGATTAGCGGGAGGTGTTACGCAGTATTTT	CASSDRLAGGVTQYF
NA	NA	TRBV29-1	TRBJ2-2	TGCAGCGTGAAACAGGGCCCGAACACCGGGGAGCTGTTTTTT	CSVKQGPNTGELFF
NA	TRBD2	TRBV7-8	TRBJ2-2	TGTGCCAGCAGCCAGACTAGCGGTGGTGGTGTGGAGCTGTTTTTT	CASSQTSGGGVELFF
NA	NA	TRBV5-6	TRBJ2-5	TGTGCCAGCAGCCAAACAGGATCACAAGAGACCCAGTACTTC	CASSQTGSQETQYF
NA	TRBD2	TRBV11-3	TRBJ2-1	TGTGCCAGCAGCAAACTGGGACTAGCGTACTTTAATGAGCAGTTCTTC	CASSKLGLAYFNEQFF
once	TRBD2	TRBV5-1	TRBJ2-1	TGCGCCAGCATAGAGACTAGCGGGGGGGCCATTGAGCAGTTCTTC	CASIETSGGAIEQFF
once	NA	TRBV2	TRBJ2-7	TGTGCCAGCAACATCTTACCCTACGAGCAGTACTTC	CASNILPYEQYF
NA	TRBD2	TRBV19	TRBJ2-7	TGTGCCACAGCGGGGGACGCCTACGAGCAGTACTTC	CATAGDAYEQYF
NA	NA	TRBV6-9	TRBJ1-1	TGTGCCAGCCCGACAGATGAAGCTTTCTTT	CASPTDEAFF
NA	TRBD1	TRBV5-8	TRBJ1-2	TGTGCCAGCAGCTTTGTCCAGGGGGCCCGGGGCTACACCTTC	CASSFVQGARGYTF
once	NA	TRBV7-9	TRBJ1-4	TGTGCCAGCAGCGCCACCGCGGAGATAACTAATGAAAAACTGTTTTTT	CASSATAEITNEKLFF
NA	TRBD2	TRBV11-2	TRBJ2-3	TGTGCCAGCAGCTTGGCGGGGGGGCCAGATACGCAGTATTTT	CASSLAGGPDTQYF
NA	TRBD2	TRBV4-2	TRBJ2-3	TGTGCCAGCAGCCAAGATTCCAGCGGGGGAACAGATACGCAGTATTTT	CASSQDSSGGTDTQYF